This T cell receptor beta chain was found in a study of blood T cell repertoires in COVID-19. Across the study: Samples representing acute and convalescent COVID-19 were sourced from the United States, Italy and Spain. Sample material is recorded as cDNA or gDNA derived from T cells, B-cell-depleted T cells, or PBMCs.

Seattle's cohort entered during active infection and was followed longitudinally. There are 15 residues in the CDR3. The V gene lost 2 bases and the J gene lost 7 bases, with 17 bases spanning the gap. Germline V gives CDR1 SEHNR, CDR2 FQNEAQ (reference sequence). Authors' data handling: Amplifying reference gene primers gave estimates of nucleated cell counts. Produced via immunoSEQ multiplex PCR; TCRdb's table is partial and in-frame only. V and J calls and clone size are those listed in that table; D and trimming were worked out from the DNA. The sample holds around 430,000 clones, about nine tenths seen once.

Material: peripheral blood. V gene TRBV7-9 combines with J gene TRBJ1-1; D gene unclear. This sequence originates from a woman between 45 and 65 years old with COVID-19, enrolled during active disease. In nucleotides, the CDR3 is TGTGCCAGCAGCTTATCAGTGACGAGGCTAATTGAAGCTTTCTTT. This sequence encodes CASSLSVTRLIEAFF.